The T cell receptor beta chain described here comes from a study of breast tumors, draining lymph nodes, adjacent tissues. TCRdb passed the multiplex PCR reads through MiXCR, listing each CDR3 protein once. Of fewer than 80,000 distinct CDR3 sequences detected, 43% appear once; the ten largest clones hold over 7.5%. The CDR3 totals 14 residues. The V gene's germline CDR1 is LNHNV and CDR2 YYDKDF (reference sequence). V was shortened by 0 bases and J by 6 bases, with 9 bases between the two germline ends. This clonotype occurred many times. Specimen: breast tumor tissue. The rearrangement joins TRBV15 to TRBJ2-1; no clear D gene. The clonotype originates from a female donor with breast cancer. Some clones in this sample may be carry-over from other donors' samples. The CDR3: CATSRDRASNEQFF. CDR3 nucleotides: TGTGCCACCAGCAGAGATCGGGCTAGCAATGAGCAGTTCTTC.